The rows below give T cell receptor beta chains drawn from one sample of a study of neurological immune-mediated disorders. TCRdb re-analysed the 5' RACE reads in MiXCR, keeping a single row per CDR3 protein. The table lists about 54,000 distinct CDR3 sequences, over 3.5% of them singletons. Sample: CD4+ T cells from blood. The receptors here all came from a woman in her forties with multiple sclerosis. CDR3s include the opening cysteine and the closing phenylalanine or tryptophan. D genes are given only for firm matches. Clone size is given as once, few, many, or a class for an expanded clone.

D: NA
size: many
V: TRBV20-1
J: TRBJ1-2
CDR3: CSARVGDGYTF
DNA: TGCAGTGCTAGAGTGGGTGATGGCTACACCTTC

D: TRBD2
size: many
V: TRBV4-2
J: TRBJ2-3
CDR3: CASSQIASGGTTDTQYF
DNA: TGTGCCAGCAGCCAAATAGCTAGCGGGGGTACCACAGATACGCAGTATTTT

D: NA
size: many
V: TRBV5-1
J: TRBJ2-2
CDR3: CASSLLGGTGELFF
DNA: TGCGCCAGCAGCTTGTTAGGGGGCACCGGGGAGCTGTTTTTT

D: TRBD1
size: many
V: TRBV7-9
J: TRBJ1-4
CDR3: CASSPVGQGAPNEKLFF
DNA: TGTGCCAGCAGCCCCGTTGGCCAGGGGGCACCTAATGAAAAACTGTTTTTT

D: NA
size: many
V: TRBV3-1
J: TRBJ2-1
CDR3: CASSHSREQFF
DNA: TGTGCCAGCAGCCACTCCAGGGAGCAGTTCTTC

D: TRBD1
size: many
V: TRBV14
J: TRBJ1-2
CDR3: CASSCKAASSDRHNYGYTF
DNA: TGTGCCAGCAGCTGCAAGGCCGCATCTTCGGACAGGCATAACTATGGCTACACCTTC

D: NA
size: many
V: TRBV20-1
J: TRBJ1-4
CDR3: CSVGGGRGEKLFF
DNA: TGCAGTGTAGGGGGGGGGAGAGGTGAAAAACTGTTTTTT

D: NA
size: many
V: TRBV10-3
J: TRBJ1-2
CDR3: CAISGATNYGYTF
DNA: TGTGCCATCAGTGGAGCTACGAACTATGGCTACACCTTC

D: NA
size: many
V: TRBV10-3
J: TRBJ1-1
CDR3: CAIRKSENTEAFF
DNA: TGTGCCATAAGAAAAAGCGAGAACACTGAAGCTTTCTTT

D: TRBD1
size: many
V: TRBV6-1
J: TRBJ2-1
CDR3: CASGRTGINEQFF
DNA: TGTGCCAGTGGAAGGACAGGGATCAATGAGCAGTTCTTC

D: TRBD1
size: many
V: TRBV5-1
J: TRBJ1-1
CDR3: CASSLVPGGSKTEAFF
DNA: TGCGCCAGCAGCTTGGTGCCAGGGGGCTCCAAAACTGAAGCTTTCTTT